Sequencing of this TCR beta chain was carried out in a study of neurological immune-mediated disorders. The CDR3 covers 13 residues. Germline V lookup: CDR1 WSHSY, CDR2 SAAADI. It was from 2 million PBMCs stored at -80 C that the unsorted libraries were obtained. Findings and caveats of the study: The expanded clones of different subjects shared no CDR3 amino acid sequences (suggesting private repertoires in all groups).

Details on this clonotype: The antigen is not known. Compared with germline, one end of the junction differs, possibly owing to a read error.

The cDNA was synthesized by 5'RACE incorporating 10-nucleotide random UMIs. TCRdb passed the 5' RACE reads through MiXCR, listing each CDR3 protein once. The top ten clones hold roughly 14% of a sample with 20,000 to 25,000 distinct CDR3 sequences, about 16% of them seen once. V is TRBV10-2 and J is TRBJ2-3; D call uncertain. Specimen: PBMCs. This TCR came from a female donor with HTLV-1-associated myelopathy (HAM/TSP). CDR3 coding DNA: TGCGCCAGCAGTCGAAGTAGCTGCGAAAAAGGGTTCTTT. Translated, it gives CASSRSSCEKGFF.